A single sample gave rise to the 9 T cell receptor beta chains below, sequenced in a study of spatial heterogeneity in lung cancer. Stated time point: sample taken at primary tumor resection. One entry per CDR3 protein, called by TCRdb with MiXCR from the 5' RACE reads. The data hold fewer than 45,000 distinct CDR3 sequences, with about 7.7% observed a single time. Sequencing used PBMCs, obtained at surgery. These TCRs come from a female donor with early-stage non-small cell lung cancer.

This clonotype was detected a few times. This chain connects TRBV5-1 to TRBJ1-1; TRBD1 matches at 8 bases. Trimming removed 0 bases from V and 3 bases from J; junction bases left unmatched: 4. The CDR3 is 15 residues long. The germline V gene encodes CDR1 SGHRS and CDR2 YFSETQ. In nucleotides, the CDR3 is TGCGCCAGCAGCTTGGTCGGACAGGGCGACACTGAAGCTTTCTTT. Encoded protein: CASSLVGQGDTEAFF.

This clonotype was counted many times. A junction boundary mismatches the germline segment, possibly from a read error. The rearrangement joins TRBV5-1 to TRBJ1-3, with D perhaps TRBD1 (5 bases). Germline V gene sequence: CDR1 SGHRS, CDR2 YFSETQ. The CDR3 contains 15 residues. CDR3 amino acids: CASSLEGTSENTIYF. CDR3 coding DNA: TGCGCCAGCAGCTTGGAAGGGACTTCTGAAAACACCATATATTTT.

The CDR3 protein is CASSLAGGGEPQHF. The CDR3 nucleotides read TGTGCCAGCAGCTTAGCAGGGGGCGGTGAGCCCCAGCATTTT. The chain employs TRBV13 and TRBJ1-5, with TRBD1 identical over 8 bases. Germline V gives CDR1 PRHDT, CDR2 FYEKMQ (reference sequence). Germline trimming cut 1 base from V and 8 bases from J; bases unmatched to any gene: 4. This CDR3 has 14 residues.

This sequence joins TRBV20-1 and TRBJ2-7; D remains ambiguous. The germline V gene encodes CDR1 DFQATT and CDR2 SNEGSKA (reference sequence). Trimming cost V 3 bases and J 4 bases, with 10 bases left between them. The CDR3 has 12 residues. The CDR3 nucleotides read TGCAGTGCTAGCCCAGAAACTTACGAGCAGTACTTC. Its translation is CSASPETYEQYF.

The J gene is TRBJ2-7, the V gene TRBV29-1; 7 nucleotides line up with TRBD1. CDR1 is SQVTM, CDR2 ANQGSEA, per germline. The CDR3 runs 11 residues. The ends lost 7 bases at V and 5 bases at J; junction bases unmatched: 5. This chain's CDR3 is CSGRQGHEQYF. CDR3 sequence (DNA): TGCAGCGGTAGACAGGGCCACGAGCAGTACTTC.

The genes are TRBV19 and TRBJ2-3, with D unclear. Germline V gene sequence: CDR1 LNHDA, CDR2 SQIVND (reference sequence). CDR3 length equals 14 residues. V lost 8 bases, J lost 7 bases, and 19 bases lay in between. CDR3 nucleotides: TGTGCCAGTGATCGCGGAGTATCCCCTAATACGCAGTATTTT. It translates to CASDRGVSPNTQYF.

This clonotype occurred many times. This chain uses TRBV28 with TRBJ1-4, with D possibly TRBD1 on 6 matching bases. Germline CDR1 MDHEN, CDR2 SYDVKM. This CDR3 region has 14 residues. The V end lost 1 base, the J end lost 6 bases, and 9 bases lay between the germline ends. CDR3 region: CASSLSGGDEKLFF. The CDR3 nucleotides are TGTGCCAGCAGTTTATCGGGGGGCGATGAAAAACTGTTTTTT. Full variable domain (outside the CDR3, taken from reference TRBV28 and TRBJ1-4): DVKVTQSSRYLVKRTGEKVFLECVQDMDHENMFWYRQDPGLGLRLIYFSYDVKMKEKGDIPEGYSVSREKKERFSLILESASTNQTSMYLCASSLSGGDEKLFFGSGTQLSVL.

This clonotype was observed many times. The V and J genes are TRBV4-3 and TRBJ2-4; the D gene is possibly TRBD2 (6 bases). The CDR3 sequence is 15 residues long. Germline V lookup: CDR1 LGHNA, CDR2 YSLEER. Trimming removed 1 base at V and 6 bases at J, with 13 bases between. Here the CDR3 DNA reads TGCGCCAGCAGCCAAGGGGGCCTAGCGAGAAACATTCAGTACTTC. This sequence encodes CASSQGGLARNIQYF.

This clonotype has at least ten counts. The chain couples TRBV9 to TRBJ1-1; tentative D call: TRBD1 (6 bases). V lost 0 bases to trimming and J lost 0 bases, with 9 bases between them. The V gene's germline CDR1 is SGDLS and CDR2 YYNGEE. The CDR3 has 15 amino acids. The CDR3 DNA reads TGTGCCAGCAGCGTAGGGGGGGCAGTGAACACTGAAGCTTTCTTT. Amino acids: CASSVGGAVNTEAFF.